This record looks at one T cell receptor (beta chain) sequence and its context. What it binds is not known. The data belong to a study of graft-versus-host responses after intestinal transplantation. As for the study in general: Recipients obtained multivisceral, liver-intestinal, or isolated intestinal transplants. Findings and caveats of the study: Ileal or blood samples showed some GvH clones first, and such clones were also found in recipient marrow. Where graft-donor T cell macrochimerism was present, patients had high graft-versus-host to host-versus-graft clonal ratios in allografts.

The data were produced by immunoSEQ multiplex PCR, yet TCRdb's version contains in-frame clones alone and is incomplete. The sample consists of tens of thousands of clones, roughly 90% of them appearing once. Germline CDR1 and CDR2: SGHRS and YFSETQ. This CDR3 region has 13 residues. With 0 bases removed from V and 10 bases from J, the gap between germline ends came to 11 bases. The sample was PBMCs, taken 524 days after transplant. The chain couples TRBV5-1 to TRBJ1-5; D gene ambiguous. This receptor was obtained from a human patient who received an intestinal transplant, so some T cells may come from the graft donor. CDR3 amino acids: CASSLAGLDPQHF. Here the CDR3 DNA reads TGCGCCAGCAGCTTGGCAGGTTTGGATCCCCAGCATTTT.